The 27 T cell receptor beta chains listed next were all sequenced from one sample in a study of identical twins. TCRdb independently ran MiXCR on the 5' RACE reads; one entry per CDR3 protein. Of more than 200,000 distinct CDR3 sequences in the sample, over 12% are singletons; the top ten hold around 9%. Sequenced input: memory (CD45RO+) T cells sorted from blood. The receptors were gathered from a woman aged 18-29 years in good health.

The chain has TRBV5-1 and TRBJ2-2; D gene uncertain. The CDR3 runs 13 residues. Germline-derived CDR1 and CDR2 are SGHRS and YFSETQ. Trimming shortened V by 3 bases and J by 8 bases, and 11 bases separated the two germline ends. The CDR3: CASSSSALGELFF. DNA of the CDR3: TGCGCCAGCAGCTCGAGCGCGTTGGGGGAGCTGTTTTTT.

The CDR3 sequence: CASSLLDSKETQYF. The CDR3 DNA is TGCGCCAGCAGCTTACTAGATTCGAAAGAGACCCAGTACTTC. The chain recombines TRBV5-1 with TRBJ2-5; the D gene is possibly TRBD2 (5 bases). Germline V lookup: CDR1 SGHRS, CDR2 YFSETQ. V dropped 2 bases and J dropped 3 bases, with 11 bases sitting between them. This CDR3 is built from 14 residues.

The sample holds many counts of this clonotype. The chain uses TRBV12-3 or TRBV12-4 and TRBJ2-1; no clear D gene. The CDR3 extends over 12 amino acids. Trimming took off 5 bases at V and 10 bases at J, with 12 bases between the two ends. The CDR3 DNA follows: TGTGCCAGCAGTGAAACACCCAGGGAGCAGTTCTTC. Its translation is CASSETPREQFF.

This clonotype was seen at least ten times. The chain combines TRBV10-3 with TRBJ1-2; perhaps TRBD1 as D (6 bases). Trimming removed 2 bases from V and 2 bases from J, with 9 bases in between. CDR3 length equals 14 residues. From germline, CDR1 is ENHRY and CDR2 SYGVKD. The DNA of the CDR3 is TGTGCCATCAGTGAGCCGGGACACAACTATGGCTACACCTTC. Amino acids: CAISEPGHNYGYTF.

This chain connects TRBV7-2 to TRBJ2-5; 10 bases align to TRBD2. J was trimmed by 4 bases and V by 5 bases; bases with no gene match: 7. Germline V gene lookup returns CDR1 SGHTA and CDR2 FQGNSA. The CDR3 has 15 amino acids. CDR3 in amino acids: CASSTGLAAGETQYF. CDR3 DNA: TGTGCCAGCAGCACTGGACTAGCGGCAGGAGAGACCCAGTACTTC.

In its sample, this clonotype was seen many times. V gene TRBV12-3 or TRBV12-4 combines with J gene TRBJ2-7; TRBD1 aligns across 8 bases. This CDR3 contains 15 residues. Trimming removed 3 bases from V and 4 bases from J; junction bases left unmatched: 8. The CDR3: CASSLSQGAKYEQYF. The CDR3 region has the DNA TGTGCCAGCAGTTTGTCCCAGGGGGCAAAATACGAGCAGTACTTC.

The genes are TRBV6-5 and TRBJ2-2; 7 positions match TRBD2. CDR3 length: 15 amino acids. The trim removed 2 bases at V and 1 base at J, leaving 1 base unmatched. Looked up from germline, CDR1 is MNHEY and CDR2 is SVGAGI. The CDR3 DNA sequence: TGTGCCAGCAGTTACGGGGGGGGGAACACCGGGGAGCTGTTTTTT. It encodes CASSYGGGNTGELFF.

This clonotype was seen a few times. The chain is built from TRBV7-2 and TRBJ2-7; 10 bases match TRBD2. The J segment lost 8 bases and the V segment lost 7 bases, leaving 11 bases of the junction unmatched. The germline CDR1 and CDR2 sequences are SGHTA and FQGNSA. The CDR3 is 14 amino acids. The DNA of the CDR3 is TGTGCCAGCACCTCCAGCGGGAGGGCGGAAAAGCAGTACTTC. Translated, it gives CASTSSGRAEKQYF.

On this clonotype: This may stem from a read error, because a much larger clone lies one nucleotide away. V usage is TRBV20-1 and J usage is TRBJ2-3; D gene ambiguous. Trimming removed 4 bases at V and 2 bases at J, with 13 bases between. CDR3 length: 14 residues. Germline CDR1 DFQATT, CDR2 SNEGSKA (reference sequence). CDR3 amino acids: CSATSRWDTDTQYF. In nucleotides, the CDR3 is TGCAGTGCTACTTCCCGGTGGGACACAGATACGCAGTATTTT.

In its sample, this clonotype was seen many times. The V and J genes are TRBV3-1 and TRBJ2-7; TRBD1 aligns across 10 bases. CDR3 length equals 13 residues. The germline V gene has CDR1 LGHDT and CDR2 YNNKEL (reference sequence). J was trimmed by 3 bases and V by 10 bases; bases with no gene match: 6. CDR3 in amino acids: CATERTGGYEQYF. CDR3 bases: TGTGCCACCGAACGGACAGGGGGCTACGAGCAGTACTTC.

This clonotype was detected a few times. This rearrangement joins TRBV6-5 to TRBJ2-3, with 13 bases identical to TRBD2. Germline CDR1 reads MNHEY; CDR2 reads SVGAGI. Trimming took 5 bases from V and 6 from J; bases not matched to a gene: 8. The CDR3 is 16 residues long. The CDR3, as DNA: TGTGCCAGCAGTCTACTAGCGGGAGGGGTCCCGGATACGCAGTATTTT. It translates to CASSLLAGGVPDTQYF.

This clonotype was seen more than once but under ten times. The chain uses TRBV20-1 and TRBJ2-5, with 7 nucleotides matching TRBD2. The CDR3 spans 16 residues. The V and J ends lost 3 bases and 6 bases, in that order; junction bases with no gene match: 16. Per the germline V gene, CDR1 is DFQATT and CDR2 is SNEGSKA (reference sequence). CDR3 sequence reads: CSARARRLAGVKTQYF. CDR3 DNA: TGCAGTGCTAGGGCCCGAAGACTAGCAGGCGTCAAGACCCAGTACTTC.

This rearrangement joins TRBV5-4 to TRBJ2-3, with TRBD2 matching 13 bases. V lost 4 bases, J lost 2 bases, and 10 bases stayed unmatched. This CDR3 region has 18 residues. Germline CDR1 and CDR2: SGHNT and YYREEE (reference sequence). The CDR3, as DNA: TGTGCCAGCAGCCTGACTAGCGGGGGGCCCAGTCCCACAGATACGCAGTATTTT. It codes for CASSLTSGGPSPTDTQYF.

Only a few counts were recorded for this clonotype. The chain joins TRBV5-5 to TRBJ2-2, with TRBD2 matching 7 bases. The CDR3 length is 16 residues. Germline assignment: CDR1 SGHKS and CDR2 YYEKEE (reference sequence). After removal of 5 bases from V and 4 bases from J, the junction contained 11 bases not matched to a gene. The CDR3 spells CASRPSAGEITGELFF. CDR3 nucleotide sequence: TGTGCCAGCAGACCTAGCGCGGGGGAGATCACCGGGGAGCTGTTTTTT.

J is TRBJ2-2 and V is TRBV12-3 or TRBV12-4; 13 bases are a match to TRBD2. The CDR3 is made up of 17 amino acids. V shed 8 bases, J shed 4 bases, and the junction held 10 bases outside the gene matches. CDR3 nucleotides: TGTGCCAGCCCAGTTCCTAGGACTAGCGGGAGCACCGGGGAGCTGTTTTTT. Its protein product is CASPVPRTSGSTGELFF.

The chain employs TRBV25-1 and TRBJ2-6; TRBD2 might be the D (6 bases). The V gene's germline CDR1 is MGHDK and CDR2 SYGVNS. The CDR3 is 15 residues long. Trimming shortened V by 8 bases and J by 0 bases, and 11 bases separated the two germline ends. The CDR3 region is CASGEVASGANVLTF. CDR3 nucleotide sequence: TGTGCCAGCGGGGAGGTCGCCTCTGGGGCCAACGTCCTGACTTTC.

This clonotype was recorded at least ten times. The CDR3 region has the DNA TGTGCCAGCAGTTACTCCCAGGGAACCCTCGAGCAGTACTTC. As protein: CASSYSQGTLEQYF. The chain uses TRBV6-5 and TRBJ2-7; D possibly corresponds to TRBD1 (5 bases). Trimming cost V 0 bases and J 6 bases, with 12 bases left between them. The germline gives CDR1 MNHEY, CDR2 SVGAGI. This CDR3 has 14 amino acids.

The V gene is TRBV5-4, the J gene TRBJ2-1; D is unclear. Germline V CDR1 and CDR2: SGHNT, YYREEE (reference sequence). Trimming took 1 base from V and 5 from J, leaving 4 bases between them. This CDR3 contains 12 residues. Here the CDR3 reads CASSLRHNEQFF. The CDR3 nucleotides are TGTGCCAGCAGCTTGCGTCACAATGAGCAGTTCTTC.

This clonotype appeared a few times. The chain links TRBV6-1 to TRBJ2-3; D is uncertain. Trimming stripped 8 bases from V and 2 bases from J, with 23 bases between. The CDR3 extends over 17 amino acids. Per germline, CDR1 MNHNS and CDR2 SASEGT. The CDR3 region is CASANRVPATTTDTQYF. The CDR3 DNA reads as TGTGCCAGCGCAAACCGGGTTCCCGCGACAACCACAGATACGCAGTATTTT.

This clonotype was detected a few times. The chain links TRBV19 to TRBJ2-3; 7 bases agree with TRBD2. J gave up 4 bases and V 3 bases, and 7 bases lay outside the gene matches. Germline assignment: CDR1 LNHDA and CDR2 SQIVND (reference sequence). This CDR3 has 15 amino acids. CDR3 sequence (DNA): TGTGCCAGTAGTATTGGAGGGAGGGCCGCAGATACGCAGTATTTT. Protein: CASSIGGRAADTQYF.

This clonotype was recorded at least ten times. The V call is TRBV5-4, the J call TRBJ1-4, with D possibly TRBD1 on 6 matching bases. CDR3 length: 14 residues. The V gene's germline CDR1 is SGHNT and CDR2 YYREEE (reference sequence). The V end was cut by 0 bases, the J end by 6 bases, with 9 bases between. This CDR3 reads CASSLGGGHEKLFF. The CDR3 DNA reads TGTGCCAGCAGCTTGGGTGGGGGGCATGAAAAACTGTTTTTT.

This clonotype has ten or more counts. The J gene is TRBJ2-5, the V gene TRBV7-9; TRBD2 aligns across 7 bases. V was pared by 3 bases and J by 5 bases, with 9 bases of the junction left unmatched. CDR1 SEHNR and CDR2 FQNEAQ come from the germline V gene (reference sequence). The CDR3 contains 15 residues. The CDR3: CASSFLLAIGETQYF. The CDR3 bases are TGTGCCAGCAGCTTCTTACTAGCGATAGGGGAGACCCAGTACTTC. The full variable domain, with the rest looked up from reference TRBV7-9 and TRBJ2-5, is DTGVSQNPRHKITKRGQNVTFRCDPISEHNRLYWYRQTLGQGPEFLTYFQNEAQLEKSRLLSDRFSAERPKGSFSTLEIQRTEQGDSAMYLCASSFLLAIGETQYFGPGTRLLVL.

The rearrangement joins TRBV3-1 to TRBJ2-3; D call uncertain. The CDR3 extends over 15 amino acids. Germline V lookup: CDR1 LGHDT, CDR2 YNNKEL (reference sequence). V dropped 4 bases and J dropped 11 bases, with 22 bases sitting between them. The CDR3 sequence is CASSPKPLIGAEQYF. CDR3 nucleotide sequence: TGTGCCAGCAGCCCTAAACCTCTTATCGGAGCCGAGCAGTATTTT.

This clonotype was seen only a few times. The chain employs TRBV3-1 and TRBJ2-1; D gene uncertain. Trimming shortened V by 4 bases and J by 13 bases, and 14 bases separated the two germline ends. CDR3 length: 12 residues. From germline, CDR1 is LGHDT and CDR2 YNNKEL (reference sequence). For the CDR3, the DNA is TGTGCCAGCAGCCCTCAAGATGGGAAACAGTTCTTC. Translated, it gives CASSPQDGKQFF.

The V gene is TRBV6-5, the J gene TRBJ2-7; possible D gene TRBD1, 5 bases. Germline CDR1 reads MNHEY; CDR2 reads SVGAGI. The CDR3 runs 14 residues. The germline V and J ends were trimmed by 0 bases and 3 bases, with 9 bases remaining between them. The CDR3 loop reads CASSYSGHDYEQYF. Written as DNA, the CDR3 is TGTGCCAGCAGTTACTCCGGACACGACTACGAGCAGTACTTC.

This clonotype was seen more than once but under ten times. The chain is built from TRBV5-1 and TRBJ2-3; unclear D gene. Germline CDR1 reads SGHRS; CDR2 reads YFSETQ. The ends were cut back, 1 base at V and 0 bases at J, with 9 bases in the middle. The CDR3 covers 15 residues. CDR3 sequence (DNA): TGCGCCAGCAGCTTGCCAGCTCCCAGCACAGATACGCAGTATTTT. The encoded protein is CASSLPAPSTDTQYF.

This chain uses TRBV5-1 with TRBJ2-1; 11 bases map to TRBD2. The CDR3 loop spans 15 amino acids. Germline loops: CDR1 SGHRS, CDR2 YFSETQ. V lost 3 bases, J lost 10 bases, and 9 bases stayed unmatched. CDR3 region: CASSWGTSGVREQFF. The CDR3 DNA follows: TGCGCCAGCAGCTGGGGGACTAGCGGTGTAAGAGAGCAGTTCTTC.